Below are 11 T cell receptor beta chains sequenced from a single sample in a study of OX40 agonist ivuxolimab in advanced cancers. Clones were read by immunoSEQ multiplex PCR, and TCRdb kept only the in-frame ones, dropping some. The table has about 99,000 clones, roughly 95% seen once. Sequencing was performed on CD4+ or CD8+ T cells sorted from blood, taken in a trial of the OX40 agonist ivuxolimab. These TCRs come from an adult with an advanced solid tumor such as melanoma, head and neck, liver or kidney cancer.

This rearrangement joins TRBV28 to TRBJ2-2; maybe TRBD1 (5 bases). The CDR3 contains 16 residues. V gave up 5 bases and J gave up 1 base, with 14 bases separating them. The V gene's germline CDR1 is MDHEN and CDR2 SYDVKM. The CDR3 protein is CASSPGDSLNTGELFF. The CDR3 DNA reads TGTGCCAGCAGTCCGGGTGACAGTTTGAACACCGGGGAGCTGTTTTTT.

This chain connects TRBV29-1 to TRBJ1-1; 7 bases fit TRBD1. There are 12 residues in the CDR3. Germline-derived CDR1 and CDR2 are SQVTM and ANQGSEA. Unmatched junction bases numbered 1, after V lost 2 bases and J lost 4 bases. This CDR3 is CSVESGGTEAFF. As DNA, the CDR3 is TGCAGCGTTGAATCAGGGGGCACTGAAGCTTTCTTT.

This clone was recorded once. The CDR3 DNA follows: TGTGCCAGCAGCTTAGAAGGACCAGGTGTGCAGTTCTTC. Translating gives CASSLEGPGVQFF. The chain is built from TRBV7-2 and TRBJ2-1, with unresolved D. V dropped 1 base and J dropped 12 bases, with 13 bases sitting between them. The CDR3 has 13 amino acids. Germline V CDR1 and CDR2: SGHTA, FQGNSA.

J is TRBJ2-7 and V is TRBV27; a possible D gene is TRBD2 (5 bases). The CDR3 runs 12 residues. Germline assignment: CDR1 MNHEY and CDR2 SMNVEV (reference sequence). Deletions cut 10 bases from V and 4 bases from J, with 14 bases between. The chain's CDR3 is CATRYGMYEQYF. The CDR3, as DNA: TGTGCCACCCGTTACGGGATGTACGAGCAGTACTTC.

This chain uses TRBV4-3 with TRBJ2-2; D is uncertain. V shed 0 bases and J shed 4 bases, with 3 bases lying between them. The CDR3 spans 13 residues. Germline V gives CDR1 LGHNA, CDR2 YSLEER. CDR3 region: CASSQDSTGELFF. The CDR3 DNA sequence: TGCGCCAGCAGCCAAGACTCCACCGGGGAGCTGTTTTTT.

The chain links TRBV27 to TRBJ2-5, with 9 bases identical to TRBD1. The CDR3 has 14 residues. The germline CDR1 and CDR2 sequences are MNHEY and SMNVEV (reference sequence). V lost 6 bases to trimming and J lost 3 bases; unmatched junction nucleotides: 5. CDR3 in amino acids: CASRSGTGKETQYF. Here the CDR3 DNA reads TGTGCCAGCAGATCCGGGACAGGGAAAGAGACCCAGTACTTC.

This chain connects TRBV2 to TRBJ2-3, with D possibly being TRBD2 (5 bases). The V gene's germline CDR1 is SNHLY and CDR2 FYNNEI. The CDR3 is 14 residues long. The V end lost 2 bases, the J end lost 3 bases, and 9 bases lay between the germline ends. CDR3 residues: CASSEHRGTDTQYF. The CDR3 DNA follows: TGTGCCAGCAGTGAACATCGAGGGACAGATACGCAGTATTTT.

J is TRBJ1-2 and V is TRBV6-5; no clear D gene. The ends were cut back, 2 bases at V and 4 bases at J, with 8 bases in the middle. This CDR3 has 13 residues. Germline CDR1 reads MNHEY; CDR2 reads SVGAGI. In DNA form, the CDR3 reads TGTGCCAGCAGTTACAACCCGGGCTATGGCTACACCTTC. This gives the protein CASSYNPGYGYTF.

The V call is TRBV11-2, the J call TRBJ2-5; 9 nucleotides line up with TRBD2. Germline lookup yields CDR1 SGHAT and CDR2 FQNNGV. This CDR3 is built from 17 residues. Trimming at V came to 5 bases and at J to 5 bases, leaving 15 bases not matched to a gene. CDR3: CASSDTYGGGGTETQYF. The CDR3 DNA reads TGTGCCAGCAGCGACACCTACGGCGGGGGGGGGACGGAGACCCAGTACTTC.

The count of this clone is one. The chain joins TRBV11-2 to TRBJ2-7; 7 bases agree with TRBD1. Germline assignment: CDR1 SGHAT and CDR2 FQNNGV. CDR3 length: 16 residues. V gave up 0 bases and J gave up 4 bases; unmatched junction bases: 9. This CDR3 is CASSLDRGTEIYEQYF. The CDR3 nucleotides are TGTGCCAGCAGCTTAGATCGAGGGACAGAGATTTACGAGCAGTACTTC.

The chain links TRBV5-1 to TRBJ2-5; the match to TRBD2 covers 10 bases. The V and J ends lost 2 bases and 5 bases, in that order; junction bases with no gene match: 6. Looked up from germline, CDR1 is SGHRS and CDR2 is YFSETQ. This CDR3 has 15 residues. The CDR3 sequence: CASSFQRGGGETQYF. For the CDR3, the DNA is TGCGCCAGCAGCTTCCAGCGGGGGGGCGGTGAGACCCAGTACTTC.